The 20 T cell receptor beta chains in this list originate from one sample, sequenced in a study of naive and memory T cell subsets. Study findings and constraints: Possibly reflecting memory cells re-expressing CD45RA, a few larger clonotypes occurred in naive repertoires, especially CD8.

Two oligonucleotides, mixed equimolar, formed the beta constant-region primer covering TRBC1 and TRBC2. The ligated cDNA underwent four PCR rounds using SP2 and nested alpha and beta constant-region primers. TCRdb processed the UMI-ligation and nested PCR reads anew with MiXCR; each CDR3 protein has one entry. The sample lists 140,000 to 150,000 distinct CDR3 sequences; 22% were seen once. These receptors lack a known antigen. What was sequenced was naive CD4+ T cells from blood. These receptors were taken from a human donor in good health.

There are a few counts of this clonotype. In DNA, the CDR3 is TGCAGTGCTAGAAAGAACGCCGGGGGTTACAATGAGCAGTTCTTC. Translating it yields CSARKNAGGYNEQFF. The J gene is TRBJ2-1, the V gene TRBV20-1; D is possibly TRBD2 (6 bases). From germline, CDR1 is DFQATT and CDR2 SNEGSKA (reference sequence). The CDR3 covers 15 residues. Trimming cost V 2 bases and J 4 bases, with 15 bases left between them.

This clonotype has only a few counts. The chain couples TRBV28 to TRBJ1-2, with D maybe TRBD1 (5 bases). Trimming took 7 bases from V and 8 from J, leaving 14 bases between them. Germline CDR1 is MDHEN and CDR2 is SYDVKM. The length of the CDR3 is 12 residues. CDR3 sequence: CASTPGVSGYTF. The CDR3 DNA follows: TGTGCCAGCACCCCGGGGGTTAGCGGCTACACCTTC.

This clonotype has a count of ten or more. The V and J genes are TRBV28 and TRBJ2-7; TRBD1 aligns across 11 bases. Losses at the gene ends were 5 bases for V and 3 bases for J; bases not matched to a gene: 6. CDR1 MDHEN and CDR2 SYDVKM come from the germline V gene. CDR3 length equals 15 residues. This CDR3 is CASSHPGTGGYEQYF. In DNA, the CDR3 is TGTGCCAGCAGTCATCCCGGGACAGGGGGCTACGAGCAGTACTTC.

This clonotype occurred once. The genes are TRBV20-1 and TRBJ2-7, with D tentatively TRBD1 or TRBD2 (5 bases each). The CDR3 loop spans 14 amino acids. Germline CDR1 DFQATT, CDR2 SNEGSKA (reference sequence). Trimming removed 8 bases from V and 6 bases from J, with 23 bases in between. The CDR3 DNA is TGCAGTATTCCTCTTCGGGGACGGGATGGCGAGCAGTACTTC. Its translation is CSIPLRGRDGEQYF.

This clonotype was counted only a few times. The chain employs TRBV7-7 and TRBJ2-2; 7 nucleotides align to TRBD1. V dropped 1 base and J dropped 1; count of bases not matched to a gene: 9. Per germline, CDR1 SSHAT and CDR2 FNYEAQ (reference sequence). The CDR3 length is 18 residues. The CDR3 reads CASSLVDRARLNTGELFF. CDR3 sequence (DNA): TGTGCCAGCAGCTTAGTTGACAGGGCGAGACTGAACACCGGGGAGCTGTTTTTT.

DNA for the CDR3: TGTGCCAGCAGTTACTTCTTCGGTCACGGGGTCGGGGAGCTGTTTTTT. Amino acid sequence: CASSYFFGHGVGELFF. This chain joins TRBV6-2 or TRBV6-3 and TRBJ2-2; TRBD2 is a possible D gene (5 bases). The ends were cut back, 1 base at V and 7 bases at J, with 16 bases in the middle. The CDR3 spans 16 residues. CDR1 and CDR2 from the germline V gene are MNHEY and SVGEGT.

There are a few counts of this clonotype. This chain joins TRBV11-2 and TRBJ1-1, with D possibly TRBD1 on 6 matching bases. The CDR3 has 14 amino acids. Trimming shortened V by 3 bases and J by 6 bases, and 14 bases separated the two germline ends. Germline V lookup: CDR1 SGHAT, CDR2 FQNNGV. The CDR3 region is CASSFDRRVSEAFF. Here the CDR3 DNA reads TGTGCCAGCAGCTTTGACAGGAGGGTGTCTGAAGCTTTCTTT.

This clonotype was detected a few times. This rearrangement joins TRBV12-3 or TRBV12-4 to TRBJ1-2; D call uncertain. Trimming pared 9 bases from V and 4 bases from J, leaving 12 bases between. This CDR3 spans 12 amino acids. This CDR3 is CASGWHGYGYTF. The DNA of the CDR3 is TGTGCCAGTGGTTGGCATGGCTATGGCTACACCTTC.

This clonotype was counted at least ten times. J is TRBJ2-1 and V is TRBV28, with 7 bases identical to TRBD1. After removal of 1 base from V and 0 bases from J, the junction contained 0 bases not matched to a gene. Germline-derived CDR1 and CDR2 are MDHEN and SYDVKM. The CDR3 has 15 amino acids. The CDR3 DNA reads TGTGCCAGCAGTTTATCAGGGGGCTCCTACAATGAGCAGTTCTTC. The encoded protein is CASSLSGGSYNEQFF.

This chain joins TRBV3-1 and TRBJ2-1; D is undetermined. The CDR3 sequence is 15 residues long. The V and J ends lost 4 bases and 0 bases respectively, with 10 bases between them. Germline V gene lookup returns CDR1 LGHDT and CDR2 YNNKEL (reference sequence). CDR3: CASSRSRSSYNEQFF. CDR3 DNA sequence: TGTGCCAGCAGCCGTAGTAGGAGCTCCTACAATGAGCAGTTCTTC.

This clonotype was picked up many times. The chain has TRBV5-1 and TRBJ2-7, with a weak D call TRBD1 (5 bases). The germline V gene has CDR1 SGHRS and CDR2 YFSETQ. The V end was cut by 0 bases, the J end by 1 base, with 8 bases between. This CDR3 comprises 14 residues. The CDR3 DNA reads TGCGCCAGCAGCTTGGCTGGGGCTTCCTACGAGCAGTACTTC. Its protein is CASSLAGASYEQYF.

The rearrangement joins TRBV18 to TRBJ1-2; D not resolved. V was pared by 4 bases and J by 6 bases, with 12 bases between. CDR1 is KGHSH, CDR2 LQKENI, per germline. The CDR3 is 13 amino acids. CDR3 nucleotides: TGTGCCAGCTCACTTCGGCAGGCGGATGGCTACACCTTC. Encoded protein: CASSLRQADGYTF.

V is TRBV3-1 and J is TRBJ1-1; D may be TRBD1 (5 bases). The V end was cut by 3 bases, the J end by 0 bases, with 8 bases between. This CDR3 has 14 residues. The germline CDR1 and CDR2 sequences are LGHDT and YNNKEL (reference sequence). CDR3 region: CASSQVGVNTEAFF. In DNA form, the CDR3 reads TGTGCCAGCAGCCAGGTGGGGGTGAACACTGAAGCTTTCTTT.

This clonotype was counted only a few times. The gene calls are TRBV6-6 and TRBJ2-7, with D hard to call. Trimming pared 7 bases from V and 0 bases from J, leaving 10 bases between. CDR3 length: 13 amino acids. Looked up from germline, CDR1 is MNHNY and CDR2 is SVGAGI (reference sequence). The DNA of the CDR3 is TGTGCCAGCACTCAGGTGCCCTCCTACGAGCAGTACTTC. It specifies CASTQVPSYEQYF.

The table lists this clonotype with a few counts. This rearrangement joins TRBV6-5 to TRBJ1-3, with D possibly being TRBD1 (5 bases). Germline V gene data show CDR1 as MNHEY and CDR2 as SVGAGI. V lost 10 bases to trimming and J lost 2 bases, with 9 bases between them. The CDR3 extends over 12 amino acids. DNA for the CDR3: TGTGCCACCCGGACACCTGGAAACACCATATATTTT. Its translation is CATRTPGNTIYF.

The sample holds a few counts of this clonotype. The chain employs TRBV10-3 and TRBJ1-2, with 7 nucleotides matching TRBD1. The V gene's germline CDR1 is ENHRY and CDR2 SYGVKD. The ends lost 0 bases at V and 6 bases at J; junction bases unmatched: 7. CDR3 length: 15 amino acids. The CDR3: CAISESGRGQDGYTF. The CDR3, as DNA: TGTGCCATCAGTGAGTCAGGGAGGGGGCAGGATGGCTACACCTTC.

In its sample, this clonotype was seen many times. The CDR3 DNA reads as TGTGCCATCAGTGAGTCGAGGACAGCGTACGAGCAGTACTTC. Translated, it gives CAISESRTAYEQYF. This sequence joins TRBV10-3 and TRBJ2-7, with D possibly matching TRBD1 (6 bases). There are 14 residues in the CDR3. Germline values: CDR1 ENHRY, CDR2 SYGVKD. The V gene lost 0 bases and the J gene lost 4 bases, with 10 bases spanning the gap.

V is TRBV6-2 or TRBV6-3 and J is TRBJ2-1; D is perhaps TRBD2 (5 bases). This CDR3 has 15 amino acids. Trimming took 5 bases from V and 2 from J, leaving 13 bases between them. Germline V CDR1 and CDR2: MNHEY, SVGEGT. The CDR3: CASSPDYLPYNEQFF. The CDR3 DNA follows: TGTGCCAGCAGTCCAGACTACCTCCCCTACAATGAGCAGTTCTTC.

CDR3 loop: CAISGGTLASPDTQYF. CDR3 in DNA: TGTGCCATCAGTGGGGGGACTCTAGCGTCCCCAGATACGCAGTATTTT. The chain joins TRBV10-3 to TRBJ2-3, with TRBD2 as a possible D gene (6 bases). The CDR3 runs to 16 residues. Germline values: CDR1 ENHRY, CDR2 SYGVKD. Between the trimmed V and J ends, which lost 4 bases and 4 bases, there was a span of 18 bases.

In its sample, this clonotype was seen once. This sequence joins TRBV13 and TRBJ1-1; a possible D gene is TRBD1 (5 bases). V was shortened by 5 bases and J by 5 bases, with 12 bases between the two germline ends. Germline assignment: CDR1 PRHDT and CDR2 FYEKMQ (reference sequence). This CDR3 is built from 13 residues. The CDR3 spells CASSGRVRTEAFF. The CDR3 DNA sequence: TGTGCCAGCAGCGGCAGGGTTCGGACTGAAGCTTTCTTT.